Each of the 12 T cell receptor beta chains below was sequenced from the same sample in a study of shared clonotypes between healthy human individuals. The repertoire was sequenced with immunoSEQ multiplex PCR; TCRdb's copy has only in-frame clones and lacks some. The profile shows fewer than 1.8 million clones, approximately 98.5% of them singletons. Sequencing was performed on naive CD4+ T cells sorted from blood. Subset of the sample: CD45RA+ positively selected. These receptors came from a young man in good health.

The CDR3 DNA sequence: TGTGCCATCAGTGAGACCGGGACCGGTCACAATGAGCAGTTCTTC. This encodes CAISETGTGHNEQFF. This chain connects TRBV10-3 to TRBJ2-1; D may match TRBD1 or TRBD2 (5 bases each). The germline gives CDR1 ENHRY, CDR2 SYGVKD. Trimming took 2 bases from V and 5 from J, leaving 13 bases between them. The CDR3 is 15 residues long.

V and J are TRBV11-2 and TRBJ2-1, with 10 bases fitting TRBD2. Germline V gene sequence: CDR1 SGHAT, CDR2 FQNNGV. The CDR3 extends over 15 amino acids. With V trimmed by 5 bases and J by 8 bases, 9 bases remained unmatched. The CDR3 nucleotides are TGTGCCAGCAGCCCGGGTAGCGGGAGGATCGATGAGCAGTTCTTC. Amino acids: CASSPGSGRIDEQFF. The entire variable domain, with the rest obtained from reference TRBV11-2 and TRBJ2-1, is as follows: EAGVAQSPRYKIIEKRQSVAFWCNPISGHATLYWYQQILGQGPKLLIQFQNNGVVDDSQLPKDRFSAERLKGVDSTLKIQPAKLEDSAVYLCASSPGSGRIDEQFFGPGTRLTVL.

This clone was observed once. This chain uses TRBV4-3 with TRBJ1-5; D ambiguous. The CDR3 is 15 amino acids. The V end lost 0 bases, the J end lost 0 bases, and 6 bases lay between the germline ends. Looked up from germline, CDR1 is LGHNA and CDR2 is YSLEER. CDR3 sequence reads: CASSQDWVSNQPQHF. The CDR3 coding sequence is TGCGCCAGCAGCCAAGATTGGGTTAGCAATCAGCCCCAGCATTTT.

In its sample, this clone was seen once. The rearrangement links TRBV6-6 to TRBJ2-2; TRBD1 matches at 8 bases. CDR1 is MNHNY and CDR2 is SVGAGI in the germline V gene (reference sequence). Trimming at V came to 7 bases and at J to 1 base, leaving 5 bases not matched to a gene. This CDR3 is built from 15 residues. CDR3 protein: CASNIGTGNTGELFF. For the CDR3, the DNA is TGTGCCAGCAATATAGGGACAGGGAACACCGGGGAGCTGTTTTTT.

The chain recombines TRBV7-9 with TRBJ1-4; D gene ambiguous. This CDR3 has 14 amino acids. V gave up 1 base and J gave up 1 base, with 4 bases separating them. CDR1 and CDR2 from the germline V gene are SEHNR and FQNEAQ (reference sequence). CDR3 nucleotides: TGTGCCAGCAGCTTAGTTGGAACTAATGAAAAACTGTTTTTT. Amino acids: CASSLVGTNEKLFF.

The rearrangement uses TRBV19 and TRBJ2-1, with D possibly TRBD2 on 6 matching bases. V was pared by 1 base and J by 4 bases, with 11 bases between. The germline gives CDR1 LNHDA, CDR2 SQIVND (reference sequence). This CDR3 has 15 amino acids. The CDR3 DNA sequence: TGTGCCAGTAGTATAGCGGGAGCGGGTTACAATGAGCAGTTCTTC. Amino acid sequence: CASSIAGAGYNEQFF.

V and J are TRBV29-1 and TRBJ1-2; no firm D call. V was pared by 6 bases and J by 3 bases, with 14 bases between. CDR1 is SQVTM and CDR2 is ANQGSEA in the germline V gene. The CDR3 has 13 amino acids. The CDR3 protein is CSVSVGMDYGYTF. In nucleotides, the CDR3 is TGCAGCGTATCGGTGGGGATGGACTATGGCTACACCTTC. Based on the CDR3 plus reference TRBV29-1 and TRBJ1-2, the full variable domain is SAVISQKPSRDICQRGTSLTIQCQVDSQVTMMFWYRQQPGQSLTLIATANQGSEATYESGFVIDKFPISRPNLTFSTLTVSNMSPEDSSIYLCSVSVGMDYGYTFGSGTRLTVV.

The chain links TRBV15 to TRBJ2-2; 15 bases fit TRBD2. The CDR3 spans 18 residues. Germline trimming cut 5 bases from V and 6 bases from J; bases unmatched to any gene: 10. CDR1 LNHNV and CDR2 YYDKDF come from the germline V gene (reference sequence). CDR3 protein: CATSSGGTSGRSAGELFF. The CDR3 DNA reads TGTGCCACCAGCTCGGGGGGGACTAGCGGGAGGTCGGCCGGGGAGCTGTTTTTT.

The rearrangement joins TRBV5-1 to TRBJ2-3; 7 bases align to TRBD2. Germline trimming cut 0 bases from V and 4 bases from J; bases unmatched to any gene: 5. From germline, CDR1 is SGHRS and CDR2 YFSETQ. The CDR3 is 15 amino acids. CDR3 sequence: CASSLGSGIADTQYF. The CDR3 bases are TGCGCCAGCAGCTTGGGGAGCGGGATCGCAGATACGCAGTATTTT.

The chain is built from TRBV15 and TRBJ2-2; D is unresolved. This CDR3 is built from 15 residues. V was shortened by 0 bases and J by 0 bases, with 5 bases between the two germline ends. Germline V lookup: CDR1 LNHNV, CDR2 YYDKDF (reference sequence). The CDR3 loop is CATSRDRTNTGELFF. Here the CDR3 DNA reads TGTGCCACCAGCAGAGACCGAACGAACACCGGGGAGCTGTTTTTT.

V usage is TRBV10-3 and J usage is TRBJ2-2; 7 bases are shared with TRBD1. Germline V CDR1 and CDR2: ENHRY, SYGVKD. The CDR3 is 13 amino acids. Trimming cost V 2 bases and J 10 bases; bases outside gene matches: 4. The CDR3 spells CAISEQGDAELFF. The CDR3, as DNA: TGTGCCATCAGTGAGCAGGGGGACGCGGAGCTGTTTTTT.

The chain combines TRBV4-3 with TRBJ1-4, with D perhaps matching TRBD1 (5 bases). Looked up from germline, CDR1 is LGHNA and CDR2 is YSLEER. CDR3 size: 16 residues. V was cut by 4 bases and J by 6 bases, with 18 bases left in between. The CDR3 here is CASSLNPGTDYEKLFF. The CDR3, as DNA: TGCGCCAGCAGCCTTAACCCCGGGACGGATTATGAAAAACTGTTTTTT.